Listed below are T cell receptor beta chains from one sample, sequenced in a study of control samples from healthy donors and cancer patients. Assay: immunoSEQ multiplex PCR; the TCRdb copy retains only in-frame clones and omits some. The repertoire consists of some 130,000 clones, with approximately 90% occurring once and the leading ten covering less than 2.5%. The sequenced sample was blood. These receptors originate from a woman in her 50s in good health. The CDR3 runs from the conserved cysteine through the conserved F or W. D genes are given only for firm matches. Clone size is not always given. Where it is, it says once, few, many or a class for expanded clones.

D gene | J gene | V gene | clone size | CDR3 DNA | CDR3 protein
NA | TRBJ2-7 | TRBV10-1 | few | TGCGCCAGCGCGGTAGGTCGGTTCTCCTACGAGCAGTACTTC | CASAVGRFSYEQYF
TRBD1 | TRBJ1-1 | TRBV7-8 | NA | TGTGCCAGCAGCCTCCAAATCCTCCGGGACAGGGGGAACACTGAAGCTTTCTTT | CASSLQILRDRGNTEAFF
NA | TRBJ2-5 | TRBV5-4 | NA | TGTGCCAGCAGCTTTGGAGAGACCCAGTACTTC | CASSFGETQYF
NA | TRBJ1-2 | TRBV5-5 | NA | TGTGCCAGCAGCTTGGTAGTGGGGGGATTGAGAGGCTACACCTTC | CASSLVVGGLRGYTF
NA | TRBJ1-4 | TRBV7-2 | NA | TGTGCCAGCAGCTTTTCGCCGACAGCGAATAATGAAAAACTGTTTTTT | CASSFSPTANNEKLFF
NA | TRBJ1-5 | TRBV7-2 | NA | TGTGCCAGCAGCTTAGGTTCTGGGCAGCCCCAGCATTTT | CASSLGSGQPQHF
NA | TRBJ1-2 | TRBV27 | NA | TGTGCCAGCAGCCCCCTCGGCGGGGGGGGAGCTGGCTACACCTTC | CASSPLGGGGAGYTF
NA | TRBJ2-3 | TRBV6-1 | few | TGTGCCAGCAGTGAAGCGACTATTCCCACAGATACGCAGTATTTT | CASSEATIPTDTQYF
TRBD1 | TRBJ1-3 | TRBV7-8 | NA | TGTGCCACCCGACAGGGTAGAGCCTCTGGAAACACCATATATTTT | CATRQGRASGNTIYF
NA | TRBJ1-2 | TRBV6-5 | NA | TGTGCCAGCATTCCGGGAACTAACTATGGCTACACCTTC | CASIPGTNYGYTF
TRBD2 | TRBJ2-1 | TRBV7-8 | NA | TGTGCCAGCAGCTTCCTAGCGGGGGGGCCGAATGAGCAGTTCTTC | CASSFLAGGPNEQFF
NA | TRBJ2-3 | TRBV11-2 | once | TGTGCCAGCAGGCCGTTTTTGGACCACACAGATACGCAGTATTTT | CASRPFLDHTDTQYF
NA | TRBJ2-5 | TRBV6-6 | NA | TGTGCCAGCAGTCCGAGGCCGGCCTCGGTGGGGGAGACCCAGTACTTC | CASSPRPASVGETQYF
NA | TRBJ2-1 | TRBV5-1 | NA | TGCGCCAGCAGCTTCTCTAGCGTTGAGCAGTTCTTC | CASSFSSVEQFF
NA | TRBJ1-2 | TRBV5-1 | NA | TGCGCCAGCAGGGTGGGGACTTATGGCTACACCTTC | CASRVGTYGYTF
TRBD1 | TRBJ2-1 | TRBV29-1 | NA | TGCAGCGTACCGGGACAGAGGAATGAGCAGTTCTTC | CSVPGQRNEQFF
TRBD2 | TRBJ2-7 | TRBV19 | NA | TGTGCCAGTAGTACACGGACTAGCGGGGGAGAAGGGCAGTACTTC | CASSTRTSGGEGQYF
NA | TRBJ1-1 | TRBV10-3 | NA | TGTGCCATCAGGGAGAACAGAGAGAACACTGAAGCTTTCTTT | CAIRENRENTEAFF
NA | TRBJ2-7 | TRBV28 | NA | TGTGCCAGCAGTTTACCGGGGGAAAGCATCGACGAGCAGTACTTC | CASSLPGESIDEQYF
TRBD1 | TRBJ2-6 | TRBV5-1 | few | TGCGCCAGCAGCTCGGGACAGGGGGCCCACCCCGGGTCCGACGTCCTGACTTTC | CASSSGQGAHPGSDVLTF
NA | TRBJ1-1 | TRBV6-5 | NA | TGTGCCAGCAGTTACTACGGGAGGAGGAACACTGAAGCTTTCTTT | CASSYYGRRNTEAFF
TRBD1 | TRBJ1-1 | TRBV13 | NA | TGTGCCAGCAGCTTACGTTTCGACAGGGTGAGGGCTGAAGCTTTCTTT | CASSLRFDRVRAEAFF
NA | TRBJ1-5 | TRBV6-6 | NA | TGTGCCAGCAGGCGAGGCGGGGGGGGGCCAAGCAATCAGCCCCAGCATTTT | CASRRGGGGPSNQPQHF
NA | TRBJ1-1 | TRBV7-9 | once | TGTGCCAGCAGCTCCATCCTTGGGTATATGAACACTGAAGCTTTCTTT | CASSSILGYMNTEAFF
NA | TRBJ2-7 | TRBV7-6 | NA | TGTGCCAGCAGCTTCCGCGGGCGGGGCAACTCCTACGAGCAGTACTTC | CASSFRGRGNSYEQYF
NA | TRBJ2-1 | TRBV6-5 | NA | TGTGCCAGCAGTTATGGTACCTACAATGAGCAGTTCTTC | CASSYGTYNEQFF
NA | TRBJ1-2 | TRBV19 | NA | TGTGCCAGTAGCACTGACAGAAGCTATGGCTACACCTTC | CASSTDRSYGYTF
TRBD1 | TRBJ2-5 | TRBV29-1 | NA | TGCAGCGTCGTTGACAGGGCGCTTCAAGAGACCCAGTACTTC | CSVVDRALQETQYF
TRBD1 | TRBJ2-5 | TRBV5-6 | once | TGTGCCAGCAGCACCGGGCGCGACAGGGGGGACGAGACCCAGTACTTC | CASSTGRDRGDETQYF
TRBD1 | TRBJ1-3 | TRBV9 | NA | TGTGCCAGCAGCCCTCCCAGGGGGCAAGCGGGAAACACCATATATTTT | CASSPPRGQAGNTIYF
TRBD1 | TRBJ1-6 | TRBV10-3 | NA | TGTGCCATCACAGAGACAGGGTTTAATTCACCCCTCCACTTT | CAITETGFNSPLHF
NA | TRBJ2-1 | TRBV15 | NA | TGTGCCACCAGCAGAGATCATAAGGGTCGAGTGCAGTTCTTC | CATSRDHKGRVQFF
NA | TRBJ1-5 | TRBV6-2/TRBV6-3 | few | TGTGCCAGCAGTTCGATAAATCAGCCCCAGCATTTT | CASSSINQPQHF
TRBD2 | TRBJ2-2 | TRBV24-1 | NA | TGTGCCACCAGCGGGACTAGCTTCGCCGGGGAGCTGTTTTTT | CATSGTSFAGELFF
NA | TRBJ1-6 | TRBV2 | NA | TGTGCCAGCAGTGAGAGGCAGGTCGGTTCACCCCTCCACTTT | CASSERQVGSPLHF
NA | TRBJ2-3 | TRBV30 | once | TGTGCCTGGAGTGTACTTGGCGCAAACACAGATACGCAGTATTTT | CAWSVLGANTDTQYF
TRBD1 | TRBJ2-7 | TRBV28 | few | TGTGCCAGCAGTTTACCGACAGGGATTATCGATTACTACGAGCAGTACTTC | CASSLPTGIIDYYEQYF
NA | TRBJ1-4 | TRBV6-6 | NA | TGTGCCAGCAGTTACTCGATTATGGGACGGAACGAAAAACTGTTTTTT | CASSYSIMGRNEKLFF
TRBD2 | TRBJ2-1 | TRBV2 | once | TGTGCCAGCAGTGAAAGTACGGGGGGTTGGGGCTCCTACAATGAGCAGTTCTTC | CASSESTGGWGSYNEQFF
NA | TRBJ2-1 | TRBV6-5 | NA | TGTGCCAGCAGTTCCCTCGTCCTAGGGAGCGATGAGCAGTTCTTC | CASSSLVLGSDEQFF
NA | TRBJ2-3 | TRBV11-2 | NA | TGTGCCAGCAGCTTGACAGATACGCAGTATTTT | CASSLTDTQYF
NA | TRBJ2-7 | TRBV4-1 | NA | TGCGCCAGCAGCCAAACGGACACATCGACTTACGAGCAGTACTTC | CASSQTDTSTYEQYF
TRBD1 | TRBJ2-7 | TRBV5-1 | NA | TGCGCCAACTTGGACAGGGGGCGCGAAGAGCAGTACTTC | CANLDRGREEQYF
NA | TRBJ1-2 | TRBV30 | once | TGTGCCTGGAGCTTAGGGACACCCTATGGCTACACCTTC | CAWSLGTPYGYTF